This is a list of T cell receptor beta chains from one sample in a study of OX40 agonist ivuxolimab in advanced cancers. Some clones are missing from TCRdb's copy, which holds only in-frame ones; the method was immunoSEQ multiplex PCR. The repertoire has under 95,000 clones, more than 75% of them found once; the top ten carry 6.5% to 7.5%. The sequences come from CD4+ or CD8+ T cells sorted from blood, collected in a trial of the OX40 agonist ivuxolimab. Every receptor here comes from an adult with an advanced solid tumor such as melanoma, head and neck, liver or kidney cancer. The CDR3 runs from the conserved cysteine through the conserved F or W. The order of the fields is clone size, V gene, J gene, D gene, CDR3 protein, CDR3 DNA. D genes are given only for firm matches. A clone size is listed for some rows: how often the clone was seen (once, few, many), or a class if it is expanded.

clone size: -; V gene: TRBV6-1; J gene: TRBJ1-1; D gene: -; CDR3 protein: CASIPQMNTEAFF; CDR3 DNA: TGTGCCAGCATTCCGCAGATGAACACTGAAGCTTTCTTT
clone size: -; V gene: TRBV5-6; J gene: TRBJ1-1; D gene: -; CDR3 protein: CASSIELNTEAFF; CDR3 DNA: TGTGCCAGCAGCATCGAATTGAACACTGAAGCTTTCTTT
clone size: -; V gene: TRBV6-1; J gene: TRBJ2-2; D gene: -; CDR3 protein: CASSEGVGTLGTGELFF; CDR3 DNA: TGTGCCAGCAGTGAAGGGGTCGGGACTCTTGGTACCGGGGAGCTGTTTTTT
clone size: -; V gene: TRBV5-1; J gene: TRBJ1-1; D gene: TRBD1; CDR3 protein: CASSTQGDTEAFF; CDR3 DNA: TGCGCCAGCAGCACTCAGGGGGACACTGAAGCTTTCTTT
clone size: -; V gene: TRBV6-6; J gene: TRBJ2-5; D gene: TRBD2; CDR3 protein: CASSSTGSGSSETQYF; CDR3 DNA: TGTGCCAGCAGTTCTACAGGTAGCGGGAGCTCTGAGACCCAGTACTTC
clone size: -; V gene: TRBV9; J gene: TRBJ2-1; D gene: TRBD2; CDR3 protein: CASSVGEVVAGEYEQFF; CDR3 DNA: TGTGCCAGCAGCGTTGGCGAGGTGGTAGCGGGAGAATATGAGCAGTTCTTC
clone size: -; V gene: TRBV27; J gene: TRBJ2-6; D gene: -; CDR3 protein: CASALGGSGANVLTF; CDR3 DNA: TGTGCCAGCGCCTTAGGGGGCTCTGGGGCCAACGTCCTGACTTTC
clone size: once; V gene: TRBV10-1; J gene: TRBJ2-1; D gene: TRBD2; CDR3 protein: CASSDPGLYNEQFF; CDR3 DNA: TGCGCCAGCAGTGATCCGGGACTATACAATGAGCAGTTCTTC
clone size: -; V gene: TRBV7-2; J gene: TRBJ2-1; D gene: -; CDR3 protein: CASSLGQAKLF; CDR3 DNA: TGTGCCAGCAGCTTAGGACAGGCCAAGCTCTTC
clone size: -; V gene: TRBV6-5; J gene: TRBJ1-1; D gene: -; CDR3 protein: CASKLQGNTEAFF; CDR3 DNA: TGTGCCAGCAAACTACAGGGGAACACTGAAGCTTTCTTT
clone size: few; V gene: TRBV27; J gene: TRBJ2-2; D gene: -; CDR3 protein: CASSFLRGGKNTGELFF; CDR3 DNA: TGTGCCAGCAGTTTCCTAAGGGGAGGCAAAAACACCGGGGAGCTGTTTTTT
clone size: -; V gene: TRBV5-4; J gene: TRBJ1-2; D gene: TRBD1; CDR3 protein: CASSLGQGVTIDYGYTF; CDR3 DNA: TGTGCCAGCAGCTTAGGACAGGGGGTGACGATTGACTATGGCTACACCTTC
clone size: -; V gene: TRBV7-8; J gene: TRBJ2-1; D gene: -; CDR3 protein: CASSLVAQGVNEQFF; CDR3 DNA: TGTGCCAGCAGCTTAGTGGCACAGGGAGTCAATGAGCAGTTCTTC
clone size: -; V gene: TRBV5-8; J gene: TRBJ2-3; D gene: TRBD2; CDR3 protein: CASSLGTSGLTDTQYF; CDR3 DNA: TGTGCCAGCAGCTTGGGGACTAGCGGGCTCACAGATACGCAGTATTTT
clone size: -; V gene: TRBV18; J gene: TRBJ1-4; D gene: -; CDR3 protein: CASSPRGGEKLFF; CDR3 DNA: TGTGCCAGCTCACCAAGGGGAGGGGAAAAACTGTTTTTT
clone size: -; V gene: TRBV5-1; J gene: TRBJ1-1; D gene: -; CDR3 protein: CASTFAPAANTEAFF; CDR3 DNA: TGCGCCAGCACCTTCGCCCCTGCCGCGAACACTGAAGCTTTCTTT
clone size: -; V gene: TRBV7-2; J gene: TRBJ2-2; D gene: TRBD2; CDR3 protein: CASSPTPGLPNTGELFF; CDR3 DNA: TGTGCCAGCAGCCCTACCCCGGGACTACCCAACACCGGGGAGCTGTTTTTT
clone size: once; V gene: TRBV7-3; J gene: TRBJ2-6; D gene: -; CDR3 protein: CASRETGSGANVLTF; CDR3 DNA: TGTGCCAGCAGGGAAACAGGGAGCGGGGCCAACGTCCTGACTTTC
clone size: -; V gene: TRBV4-3; J gene: TRBJ2-2; D gene: -; CDR3 protein: CASSQDRTFTGELFF; CDR3 DNA: TGCGCCAGCAGCCAAGATCGCACTTTCACCGGGGAGCTGTTTTTT
clone size: -; V gene: TRBV19; J gene: TRBJ1-2; D gene: -; CDR3 protein: CASSFGGGPYGYTF; CDR3 DNA: TGTGCCAGTAGCTTCGGGGGGGGCCCCTATGGCTACACCTTC
clone size: -; V gene: TRBV15; J gene: TRBJ1-2; D gene: TRBD1; CDR3 protein: CATGNRDRRQSANYGYTF; CDR3 DNA: TGTGCCACCGGAAACCGGGACAGAAGACAATCTGCTAACTATGGCTACACCTTC
clone size: -; V gene: TRBV7-2; J gene: TRBJ2-2; D gene: -; CDR3 protein: CASSSYTGELFF; CDR3 DNA: TGTGCCAGCAGCTCTTACACCGGGGAGCTGTTTTTT
clone size: -; V gene: TRBV7-4; J gene: TRBJ1-1; D gene: -; CDR3 protein: CASSFRQMNTEAFF; CDR3 DNA: TGTGCCAGCAGCTTTCGGCAGATGAACACTGAAGCTTTCTTT
clone size: -; V gene: TRBV9; J gene: TRBJ1-1; D gene: -; CDR3 protein: CASSQVGDTEAFF; CDR3 DNA: TGTGCCAGCAGCCAGGTGGGCGACACTGAAGCTTTCTTT
clone size: few; V gene: TRBV6-1; J gene: TRBJ2-1; D gene: TRBD1; CDR3 protein: CASSDPPRGTYNEQFF; CDR3 DNA: TGTGCCAGCAGTGACCCGCCCAGGGGGACCTACAATGAGCAGTTCTTC
clone size: -; V gene: TRBV5-6; J gene: TRBJ2-7; D gene: TRBD1; CDR3 protein: CASSPLGTGTLGQYF; CDR3 DNA: TGTGCCAGCAGCCCCCTAGGGACAGGGACCCTAGGGCAGTACTTC
clone size: -; V gene: TRBV19; J gene: TRBJ1-1; D gene: TRBD1; CDR3 protein: CASRDRATEAFF; CDR3 DNA: TGTGCTAGCCGGGACAGGGCCACTGAAGCTTTCTTT
clone size: -; V gene: TRBV15; J gene: TRBJ1-3; D gene: -; CDR3 protein: CATSRDQGIRTIYF; CDR3 DNA: TGTGCCACCAGCAGAGATCAGGGGATCCGTACCATATATTTT
clone size: -; V gene: TRBV19; J gene: TRBJ1-1; D gene: -; CDR3 protein: CASSLGRPNTEAFF; CDR3 DNA: TGTGCCAGTAGCCTGGGACGGCCGAACACTGAAGCTTTCTTT
clone size: -; V gene: TRBV7-2; J gene: TRBJ1-5; D gene: -; CDR3 protein: CASSFQSYSNQPQHF; CDR3 DNA: TGTGCCAGCAGTTTTCAGAGTTATAGCAATCAGCCCCAGCATTTT
clone size: -; V gene: TRBV18; J gene: TRBJ2-7; D gene: TRBD1; CDR3 protein: CASSPDRDRAHEQYF; CDR3 DNA: TGTGCCAGCTCACCTGACCGGGACAGGGCCCACGAGCAGTACTTC
clone size: -; V gene: TRBV6-1; J gene: TRBJ1-1; D gene: -; CDR3 protein: CASGRNTEAFF; CDR3 DNA: TGTGCCAGCGGACGTAACACTGAAGCTTTCTTT
clone size: -; V gene: TRBV11-2; J gene: TRBJ1-1; D gene: -; CDR3 protein: CASSLDLRDEAFF; CDR3 DNA: TGTGCCAGCAGCTTAGATCTACGGGATGAAGCTTTCTTT
clone size: -; V gene: TRBV5-5; J gene: TRBJ1-6; D gene: -; CDR3 protein: CASSLAGVGSPLHF; CDR3 DNA: TGTGCCAGCAGCTTGGCAGGGGTCGGTTCACCCCTCCACTTT
clone size: -; V gene: TRBV5-1; J gene: TRBJ2-2; D gene: -; CDR3 protein: CASSWGADAGELFF; CDR3 DNA: TGCGCCAGCAGTTGGGGGGCTGATGCCGGGGAGCTGTTTTTT
clone size: -; V gene: TRBV14; J gene: TRBJ2-3; D gene: -; CDR3 protein: CASSQEFRTDTQYF; CDR3 DNA: TGTGCCAGCAGCCAAGAGTTTCGCACAGATACGCAGTATTTT
clone size: -; V gene: TRBV5-1; J gene: TRBJ1-1; D gene: -; CDR3 protein: CASSWGQNTEAFF; CDR3 DNA: TGCGCCAGCAGTTGGGGACAGAACACTGAAGCTTTCTTT
clone size: -; V gene: TRBV6-6; J gene: TRBJ1-1; D gene: -; CDR3 protein: CASSYSGQGKTEAFF; CDR3 DNA: TGTGCCAGCAGTTACTCAGGCCAGGGGAAGACTGAAGCTTTCTTT
clone size: few; V gene: TRBV6-4; J gene: TRBJ2-1; D gene: -; CDR3 protein: CASSRLANNEQFF; CDR3 DNA: TGTGCCAGCAGTCGTCTAGCGAACAATGAGCAGTTCTTC
clone size: few; V gene: TRBV18; J gene: TRBJ1-3; D gene: TRBD1; CDR3 protein: CASFGQASGNTIYF; CDR3 DNA: TGTGCCAGCTTCGGACAGGCCTCTGGAAACACCATATATTTT
clone size: -; V gene: TRBV30; J gene: TRBJ2-3; D gene: -; CDR3 protein: CAWRRGADTQYF; CDR3 DNA: TGTGCCTGGAGACGGGGGGCGGATACGCAGTATTTT
clone size: few; V gene: TRBV14; J gene: TRBJ1-2; D gene: TRBD1; CDR3 protein: CASSAGQGWYGYTF; CDR3 DNA: TGTGCCAGCAGCGCTGGACAGGGATGGTATGGCTACACCTTC
clone size: -; V gene: TRBV6-1; J gene: TRBJ1-1; D gene: -; CDR3 protein: CASSDPGQEAFF; CDR3 DNA: TGTGCCAGCAGTGATCCCGGACAGGAAGCTTTCTTT
clone size: once; V gene: TRBV6-5; J gene: TRBJ2-5; D gene: -; CDR3 protein: CASGARETQYF; CDR3 DNA: TGTGCCAGCGGGGCGAGGGAGACCCAGTACTTC
clone size: -; V gene: TRBV30; J gene: TRBJ1-6; D gene: -; CDR3 protein: CAWSVRQGVNTSPLHF; CDR3 DNA: TGTGCCTGGAGTGTACGGCAGGGTGTAAACACTTCACCCCTCCACTTT
clone size: -; V gene: TRBV21-1; J gene: TRBJ1-5; D gene: -; CDR3 protein: CASSNDGKTTPNQPQHF; CDR3 DNA: TGTGCCAGCAGCAATGACGGGAAGACAACCCCCAATCAGCCCCAGCATTTT